The T cell receptor beta chain under discussion was sequenced for a study of T cells expressing NK-cell markers. The wider study: Sorted CD3+CD56+NKG2C+, CD3+CD56+NKG2C- and CD3+CD56-NKG2C+ T-cell subsets were beta-chain profiled.

From the 5' RACE reads, TCRdb lists one entry per CDR3 protein and no DNA. The sample spans 350,000 to 450,000 distinct CDR3 sequences; the ten largest clones claim under 6.5%. Germline CDR1 reads MDHEN; CDR2 reads SYDVKM. The CDR3 extends over 14 amino acids. This TCR derives from a man aged 18-70 years in good health. The source material was blood T cells: a sorted CD56 or NKG2C T cell subset, CD4+ or CD8+ T cells, or bulk PBMC T cells (not recorded which). The chain carries TRBV28 and TRBJ1-1; TCRdb proposes TRBD1, but this gene call is untestable without DNA. Here the CDR3 reads CASSRTRDRAEAFF.